A selection of T cell receptor beta chains follows, all from one sample in a study of blood T cell repertoires in COVID-19. The assay was immunoSEQ multiplex PCR, and TCRdb's table has in-frame clones only and misses some. This sample has about 250,000 clones, with approximately 84% found just once. The sample taken for sequencing was peripheral blood. The receptors shown here come from a man aged 45-65 years with acute or convalescent COVID-19. Both conserved end residues are part of each CDR3. D genes are given only for firm matches. Size tells how often a clone was seen (once, few, many) or the class of an expanded clone, and some rows leave it out.

TRBJ1-1 | TRBV27 | TRBD1 | few | 13 | TGTGCCAGCAGGGCTTCAGGGGGAACTGAAGCTTTCTTT | CASRASGGTEAFF
TRBJ1-4 | TRBV12-5 | TRBD1 | . | 15 | TGTGCTAGTGGTCCAACCCAGGGGGGTAATGAAAAACTGTTTTTT | CASGPTQGGNEKLFF
TRBJ1-5 | TRBV28 | . | . | 17 | TGTGCCAGCAGTTTAAGGGGGACCACATTCGGAGATCAGCCCCAGCATTTT | CASSLRGTTFGDQPQHF
TRBJ2-2 | TRBV19 | . | few | 16 | TGTGCCAGTAGAGGCGGACTGAGTAGGGACACCGGGGAGCTGTTTTTT | CASRGGLSRDTGELFF
TRBJ2-6 | TRBV28 | . | few | 17 | TGTGCCAGCAGTTTATCCCAGTCTTACTCTGGGGCCAACGTCCTGACTTTC | CASSLSQSYSGANVLTF
TRBJ1-4 | TRBV2 | . | . | 13 | TGTGCCAGCAGTGAACAGATTAATGAAAAACTGTTTTTT | CASSEQINEKLFF
TRBJ1-5 | TRBV6-5 | . | . | 15 | TGTGCCAGCAGTTACTCGACAGGTGAGCGGTGGCCCCAGCATTTT | CASSYSTGERWPQHF
TRBJ1-4 | TRBV2 | . | . | 14 | TGTGCCAGCAGTGAAACGGGGGTTTGGGAAAAACTGTTTTTT | CASSETGVWEKLFF
TRBJ1-1 | TRBV29-1 | . | . | 13 | TGCAGCGTTGATGGAACAGGATGGTCTGAAGCTTTCTTT | CSVDGTGWSEAFF
TRBJ1-5 | TRBV6-1 | . | . | 15 | TGTGCCAGCAGTGAAGGCTGGACTGGTTCGCGGCCCCAGCATTTT | CASSEGWTGSRPQHF
TRBJ1-1 | TRBV18 | . | . | 14 | TGTGCCAGCTCACCTTTTACTGTTCGTACCGGAGCTTTCTTT | CASSPFTVRTGAFF
TRBJ1-1 | TRBV2 | TRBD1 | . | 13 | TGTGCCAGCAGGGTGACAGGGGTCACTGAAGCTTTCTTT | CASRVTGVTEAFF
TRBJ2-5 | TRBV7-3 | TRBD1 | . | 13 | TGTGCCAGCAGCCAGGGGGCTCAAGAGACCCAGTACTTC | CASSQGAQETQYF
TRBJ1-2 | TRBV7-8 | . | . | 14 | TGTGCCAGCAGCTTACGCAGGAATAACTATGGCTACACCTTC | CASSLRRNNYGYTF
TRBJ1-6 | TRBV6-5 | TRBD1 | . | 15 | TGTGCCAGCAGTTGGGACAGGGAAGAAACTTCACCCCTCCACTTT | CASSWDREETSPLHF
TRBJ1-6 | TRBV3-1/TRBV3-2 | . | . | 16 | TGTGCCAGCAGCCAAGACCCGGGACAAAATAATTCACCCCTCCACTTT | CASSQDPGQNNSPLHF
TRBJ1-2 | TRBV2 | TRBD1 | . | 14 | TGTGCCAGCAGTCCTCCGGGACAGGACTATGGCTACACCTTC | CASSPPGQDYGYTF
TRBJ1-6 | TRBV6-5 | TRBD1 | . | 12 | TGTGCCAGCAGCCCCGGGACAGCCTACCTCCACTTT | CASSPGTAYLHF
TRBJ2-7 | TRBV19 | . | once | 14 | TGTGCCAGTAGTACCCGAGGGGGTGCCTACGAGCAGTACTTC | CASSTRGGAYEQYF
TRBJ2-7 | TRBV5-1 | . | . | 14 | TGCGCCAGCAGCCAAATCCCCACAGGGAGCGAGCAGTACTTC | CASSQIPTGSEQYF
TRBJ1-5 | TRBV2 | . | . | 15 | TGTGCCAGCAGTGAAGCGGCACGGGAGGGTCAGCCCCAGCATTTT | CASSEAAREGQPQHF
TRBJ2-1 | TRBV7-3 | TRBD2 | . | 12 | TGTGCCAGCAGCTCAGCGGGAGTGGAGCAGTTCTTC | CASSSAGVEQFF
TRBJ1-1 | TRBV3-1/TRBV3-2 | TRBD1 | . | 14 | TGTGCCAGCAGGGGGACAGGCGAGGTTGCTGAAGCTTTCTTT | CASRGTGEVAEAFF
TRBJ2-5 | TRBV28 | . | . | 13 | TGTGCCAGCAGTCTCGACAGTTATGAGACCCAGTACTTC | CASSLDSYETQYF
TRBJ2-7 | TRBV27 | TRBD1 | . | 14 | TGTGCCAGCAGTTCACCCAACAGGGGCTACGAGCAGTACTTC | CASSSPNRGYEQYF
TRBJ1-2 | TRBV27 | . | few | 14 | TGTGCCAGCAGTTTAGAGGGCGGTAACTATGGCTACACCTTC | CASSLEGGNYGYTF
TRBJ2-3 | TRBV9 | TRBD2 | . | 16 | TGTGCCAGCAGCGTAGCTGGTCGGGAGGACACAGATACGCAGTATTTT | CASSVAGREDTDTQYF
TRBJ1-1 | TRBV28 | TRBD1 | . | 17 | TGTGCCAGCAAAACGGACCGGGACAGGACCTCCCGCGGGGAAGCTTTCTTT | CASKTDRDRTSRGEAFF
TRBJ1-1 | TRBV11-3 | . | . | 14 | TGTGCCAGCAGCTCGAAAAGGCCTGTAGCCGAAGCTTTCTTT | CASSSKRPVAEAFF
TRBJ2-1 | TRBV11-3 | TRBD2 | . | 17 | TGTGCCAGCAGCTTAGAGTTAGGGCGGGAGGGCTACAATGAGCAGTTCTTC | CASSLELGREGYNEQFF
TRBJ1-6 | TRBV7-3 | TRBD1 | . | 15 | TGTGCCAGCAGCTTATCGGGGACAGGGCTGTCACCCCTCCACTTT | CASSLSGTGLSPLHF
TRBJ1-5 | TRBV28 | TRBD1 | . | 15 | TGTGCCGGGGGTCTAGGGACAGGGTACAATCAGCCCCAGCATTTT | CAGGLGTGYNQPQHF
TRBJ2-2 | TRBV30 | . | . | 13 | TGTGCCTGGAGTGACTTGTACACCGGGGAGCTGTTTTTT | CAWSDLYTGELFF
TRBJ1-1 | TRBV10-3 | . | . | 12 | TGTGCCATCAGTGAGTACGAGAATGAAGCTTTCTTT | CAISEYENEAFF
TRBJ1-4 | TRBV7-9 | . | . | 15 | TGTGCCAGCAGCTCCTACAGGGCCCGTCGGGAAAAACTGTTTTTT | CASSSYRARREKLFF
TRBJ2-7 | TRBV2 | . | . | 11 | TGTGCCAGCAGCACCACGGGAGAGCAGTACTTC | CASSTTGEQYF
TRBJ2-5 | TRBV6-5 | . | few | 14 | TGTGCCAGCAGCCCGGTCCTGGGGCGGCAGACCCAGTACTTC | CASSPVLGRQTQYF
TRBJ2-2 | TRBV7-3 | . | . | 15 | TGTGCCAGCAGCTTAACGGGCACCTCTGGCGGGGAGCTGTTTTTT | CASSLTGTSGGELFF
TRBJ2-1 | TRBV4-2 | TRBD2 | once | 15 | TGTGCCAGCAGCCAACCGGGAGGGTCCTACAATGAGCAGTTCTTC | CASSQPGGSYNEQFF
TRBJ2-3 | TRBV6-4 | . | . | 17 | TGTGCCAGCAGTGATGACCGCGAGGGTTCTAGCACAGATACGCAGTATTTT | CASSDDREGSSTDTQYF
TRBJ2-7 | TRBV7-9 | . | . | 13 | TGTGCCAGCAGCTTAGCACAGGACGACGAGCAGTACTTC | CASSLAQDDEQYF
TRBJ1-4 | TRBV12-3/TRBV12-4 | TRBD1 | . | 12 | TGTGCCAGCAGTCGACAGGGTGAAAAACTGTTTTTT | CASSRQGEKLFF